The source of this T cell receptor beta chain is a study of T-cell reconstitution after alpha-beta-depleted transplantation in children. The V and J ends lost 3 bases and 2 bases, in that order; junction bases with no gene match: 4. The CDR3 consists of 13 residues. CDR1 and CDR2 (germline): DFQATT, SNEGSKA (reference sequence). The TCRbeta library was prepared with unique molecular identifiers. From the PCR reads, TCRdb called clonotypes with MiXCR, one entry per CDR3 protein. The table has fewer than 750,000 distinct CDR3 sequences, under 25% seen once. The sequence was obtained from a boy under three years old who had a stem cell transplant for acute myeloid leukemia, so the T cells may come from the graft donor. The sample in question was PBMCs, mostly from graft donor cells, obtained 360 days after TCRalphabeta/CD19-depleted stem cell transplant. The chain employs TRBV20-1 and TRBJ2-7; 7 bases line up with TRBD1. The CDR3 sequence is CSARTGTPYEQYF. In DNA, the CDR3 is TGCAGTGCTAGGACAGGGACCCCCTACGAGCAGTACTTC.